The TCR beta chain under discussion was sequenced for a study of a mutant IDH1 vaccine in newly diagnosed glioma. This clone showed up just a few times. Its target is unknown. The CDR3 is 14 amino acids. Trimming pared 2 bases from V and 3 bases from J, leaving 11 bases between. Germline lookup yields CDR1 LGHNA and CDR2 YNFKEQ. Time point denoted: week 11, during vaccination. In the vaccine, a single dose held 300 ug of the mutant IDH1 20-mer peptide, along with topical imiquimod. Libraries were prepared by immunoSEQ multiplex PCR; TCRdb keeps only in-frame clonotypes and omits some of them. The sample lists about 120,000 clones, 85% to 90% occurring once.

The sequence was obtained from a woman aged 50 to 60 with glioma. The starting material was PBMCs, obtained from a glioma patient whose treatment included an IDH1 peptide vaccine. The chain links TRBV4-2 to TRBJ2-7; D not certain. CDR3 sequence: CASSQSHPLYEQYF. The CDR3 DNA reads TGTGCCAGCAGCCAAAGCCACCCCCTCTACGAGCAGTACTTC.